This is a list of T cell receptor beta chains from one sample in a study of PD-1 blockade in mismatch repair-deficient tumors. The protocol was immunoSEQ multiplex PCR, while the TCRdb copy is restricted to in-frame clones and leaves out a portion. Here the sample spans about 16,000 clones, about four fifths being singletons. This specimen was PBMCs, taken before pembrolizumab treatment. These TCRs come from an adult with mismatch repair-deficient cancer. CDR3s include the opening cysteine and the closing phenylalanine or tryptophan. A D gene is named only where the DNA matches it firmly. Not every row has a clone size; where given, it reads once, few, many or a size class.

once	TRBV2	TRBD2	TRBJ2-1	CASSEFLAGGDEQFF	TGTGCCAGCAGTGAATTTCTAGCGGGAGGCGATGAGCAGTTCTTC
-	TRBV10-3	TRBD2	TRBJ2-1	CAISEYAGGENEQFF	TGTGCCATCAGTGAATACGCGGGGGGGGAGAATGAGCAGTTCTTC
-	TRBV6-6	-	TRBJ2-3	CASSPRKEGTDTQYF	TGTGCCAGCAGCCCCCGAAAAGAGGGCACAGATACGCAGTATTTT
-	TRBV5-4	-	TRBJ2-3	CASSLEKGGGTADTQYF	TGTGCCAGCAGCTTGGAAAAAGGGGGCGGGACAGCAGATACGCAGTATTTT
-	TRBV14	-	TRBJ2-1	CASSLTSGSYNEQFF	TGTGCCAGCAGCCTCACTAGTGGGTCCTACAATGAGCAGTTCTTC
-	TRBV2	TRBD1	TRBJ2-5	CASSGSGTGALETQYF	TGTGCCAGCAGTGGATCCGGGACAGGGGCTTTAGAGACCCAGTACTTC
-	TRBV7-2	-	TRBJ2-7	CASSPNSGREQYF	TGTGCCAGCAGCCCAAACTCAGGGCGCGAGCAGTACTTC
-	TRBV7-9	-	TRBJ1-5	CASSLMGGNQPQHF	TGTGCCAGCAGCTTAATGGGTGGCAATCAGCCCCAGCATTTT
-	TRBV2	TRBD2	TRBJ2-1	CASRTSGSYPDEQFF	TGTGCCAGCAGAACTAGCGGGAGTTATCCGGATGAGCAGTTCTTC
once	TRBV10-3	-	TRBJ2-6	CAISSDSSGANVLTF	TGTGCCATCAGCTCCGACAGCTCTGGGGCCAACGTCCTGACTTTC
-	TRBV10-2	TRBD2	TRBJ2-7	CASRGDYSLYEQYF	TGCGCCAGCAGGGGGGACTACTCGCTGTACGAGCAGTACTTC
-	TRBV28	TRBD2	TRBJ2-7	CASSLGQTSGRAYEQYF	TGTGCCAGCAGTTTAGGCCAGACGAGCGGGAGGGCCTACGAGCAGTACTTC
-	TRBV5-4	TRBD1	TRBJ2-3	CASINKAGQGGTDTQYF	TGTGCCAGCATCAACAAGGCGGGACAGGGAGGCACAGATACGCAGTATTTT
-	TRBV9	-	TRBJ2-3	CASSKDTADTQYF	TGTGCCAGCAGCAAAGACACTGCCGATACGCAGTATTTT
-	TRBV5-1	-	TRBJ2-5	CASSKDDETQYF	TGCGCCAGCAGCAAGGACGATGAGACCCAGTACTTC
-	TRBV6-6	TRBD1	TRBJ1-5	CASSYSQGNNQPQHF	TGTGCCAGCAGTTATTCACAGGGGAACAATCAGCCCCAGCATTTT
-	TRBV18	-	TRBJ2-6	CASSLFSGTSDVLTF	TGTGCCAGCTCACTCTTCTCCGGGACGTCTGACGTCCTGACTTTC
-	TRBV19	-	TRBJ2-2	CASKIGGGTNTGELFF	TGTGCCAGTAAGATTGGAGGCGGGACAAACACCGGGGAGCTGTTTTTT
-	TRBV7-9	-	TRBJ2-7	CASHYEQYF	TGTGCCAGTCATTACGAGCAGTACTTC
once	TRBV19	-	TRBJ1-1	CASTFLGATEAFF	TGTGCCAGTACTTTCCTTGGGGCCACTGAAGCTTTCTTT
-	TRBV4-1	-	TRBJ2-5	CASSPLYASLEGGTQYF	TGCGCCAGCAGCCCCCTTTACGCGAGTTTAGAGGGGGGGACCCAGTACTTC
-	TRBV11-3	-	TRBJ2-5	CASSKDRPTQYF	TGTGCCAGCAGCAAAGACAGACCGACCCAGTACTTC
-	TRBV19	-	TRBJ2-2	CASRPPSDTGELFF	TGTGCCAGTAGACCGCCGAGTGACACCGGGGAGCTGTTTTTT
-	TRBV7-2	-	TRBJ2-5	CASRKGGPGPDPSQETQYF	TGTGCCAGCAGAAAAGGAGGGCCAGGGCCCGACCCATCCCAAGAGACCCAGTACTTC
few	TRBV4-2	-	TRBJ2-6	CASSQDSSGANVLTF	TGTGCCAGCAGCCAAGACAGCTCTGGGGCCAACGTCCTGACTTTC
-	TRBV5-1	TRBD1	TRBJ1-2	CASSLFGTDSGYTF	TGCGCCAGCAGCTTGTTCGGGACAGATAGCGGCTACACCTTC
-	TRBV4-3	-	TRBJ2-1	CASSQRKTYNEQFF	TGCGCCAGCAGCCAACGGAAAACCTACAATGAGCAGTTCTTC
few	TRBV29-1	-	TRBJ2-5	CSVKGYQETQYF	TGCAGCGTGAAGGGGTACCAAGAGACCCAGTACTTC
-	TRBV27	-	TRBJ1-1	CASSLMTGSTEAFF	TGTGCCAGCAGTTTAATGACAGGAAGCACTGAAGCTTTCTTT
-	TRBV30	TRBD2	TRBJ2-2	CAWNRGLATGELFF	TGTGCCTGGAATCGAGGACTAGCTACCGGGGAGCTGTTTTTT
-	TRBV7-6	-	TRBJ2-5	CASSLTLGLAPSETQYF	TGTGCCAGCAGCTTAACCCTGGGCCTAGCGCCCAGCGAGACCCAGTACTTC
-	TRBV19	TRBD2	TRBJ2-3	CASSIAGGGTQYF	TGTGCCAGTAGTATAGCGGGCGGGGGTACGCAGTATTTT
-	TRBV7-6	-	TRBJ1-1	CASSLSLEGGTEAFF	TGTGCCAGCAGCTTAAGTCTGGAAGGGGGGACTGAAGCTTTCTTT
-	TRBV19	-	TRBJ2-7	CASSFLSYEQYF	TGTGCCAGTAGTTTCCTCTCCTACGAGCAGTACTTC
-	TRBV4-2	TRBD2	TRBJ2-7	CASSQGLAGGHEQYF	TGTGCCAGCAGCCAAGGTCTAGCGGGAGGGCACGAGCAGTACTTC
-	TRBV27	TRBD1	TRBJ2-6	CASRARQGEKTGANVLTF	TGTGCCAGCAGGGCCCGACAGGGGGAAAAGACTGGGGCCAACGTCCTGACTTTC
-	TRBV30	TRBD2	TRBJ2-7	CAWTHPRTSGSHEQYF	TGTGCCTGGACCCACCCTCGGACTAGCGGGAGCCACGAGCAGTACTTC
-	TRBV7-9	-	TRBJ1-1	CASSLPGWGTEAFF	TGTGCCAGCAGCTTACCAGGGTGGGGCACTGAAGCTTTCTTT
-	TRBV14	TRBD2	TRBJ2-1	CASSQWERGEQFF	TGTGCCAGCAGCCAATGGGAGCGGGGTGAGCAGTTCTTC
-	TRBV28	TRBD1	TRBJ2-1	CASNLWGTGTFNEQFF	TGTGCCAGCAATCTATGGGGGACAGGGACGTTCAATGAGCAGTTCTTC
-	TRBV27	-	TRBJ2-4	CASRHLRAKNIQYF	TGTGCCAGCAGACATCTTAGAGCCAAAAACATTCAGTACTTC
-	TRBV28	-	TRBJ2-7	CASSFPSQARGSYEQYF	TGTGCCAGCAGTTTTCCGAGTCAGGCAAGGGGGTCCTACGAGCAGTACTTC
-	TRBV12-5	TRBD2	TRBJ2-7	CASGSGLAGTYEQYF	TGTGCTAGTGGTTCCGGACTAGCGGGGACCTACGAGCAGTACTTC
-	TRBV6-6	-	TRBJ2-5	CASRIGQIETQYF	TGTGCCAGCAGAATCGGACAGATAGAGACCCAGTACTTC
once	TRBV6-4	TRBD1	TRBJ2-3	CASGTGGADTQYF	TGTGCCAGCGGGACAGGGGGCGCAGATACGCAGTATTTT
-	TRBV4-1	-	TRBJ2-5	CASSHPALWETQYF	TGCGCCAGCAGCCATCCCGCCCTATGGGAGACCCAGTACTTC
-	TRBV11-2	-	TRBJ2-3	CASSLIAHTDTQYF	TGTGCCAGCAGCTTAATCGCGCACACAGATACGCAGTATTTT
-	TRBV19	-	TRBJ2-7	CASGNSYEQYF	TGTGCCAGCGGAAACTCCTACGAGCAGTACTTC
-	TRBV5-1	-	TRBJ1-1	CASSFGGDTEAFF	TGCGCCAGCAGCTTCGGAGGGGACACTGAAGCTTTCTTT
-	TRBV15	TRBD2	TRBJ2-6	CATSSYRLAGAGANVLTF	TGTGCCACCAGCAGCTATAGACTAGCGGGAGCTGGGGCCAACGTCCTGACTTTC
few	TRBV13	TRBD1	TRBJ2-1	CASSLSQSRDRGHNEQFF	TGTGCCAGCAGCTTAAGCCAATCCCGGGACAGGGGGCACAATGAGCAGTTCTTC
few	TRBV4-1	-	TRBJ2-7	CASSQVNSYEQYF	TGCGCCAGCAGCCAAGTCAATTCCTACGAGCAGTACTTC
-	TRBV11-2	TRBD1	TRBJ2-1	CASSPQGALGEQFF	TGTGCCAGCAGCCCCCAGGGGGCGTTGGGTGAGCAGTTCTTC
-	TRBV27	-	TRBJ2-1	CASSPGAGPSSYNEQFF	TGTGCCAGCAGTCCGGGAGCAGGGCCCAGCTCCTACAATGAGCAGTTCTTC
-	TRBV25-1	TRBD1	TRBJ1-2	CASSDSRQGILYGYTF	TGTGCCAGCAGTGACAGTCGACAGGGGATACTCTATGGCTACACCTTC
-	TRBV4-1	-	TRBJ2-7	CASSQGWSTGSYEQYF	TGCGCCAGCAGCCAAGGTTGGAGCACAGGCTCCTACGAGCAGTACTTC
few	TRBV6-1	-	TRBJ1-2	CASLEAELYGYTF	TGTGCCAGCCTCGAGGCGGAGCTTTATGGCTACACCTTC